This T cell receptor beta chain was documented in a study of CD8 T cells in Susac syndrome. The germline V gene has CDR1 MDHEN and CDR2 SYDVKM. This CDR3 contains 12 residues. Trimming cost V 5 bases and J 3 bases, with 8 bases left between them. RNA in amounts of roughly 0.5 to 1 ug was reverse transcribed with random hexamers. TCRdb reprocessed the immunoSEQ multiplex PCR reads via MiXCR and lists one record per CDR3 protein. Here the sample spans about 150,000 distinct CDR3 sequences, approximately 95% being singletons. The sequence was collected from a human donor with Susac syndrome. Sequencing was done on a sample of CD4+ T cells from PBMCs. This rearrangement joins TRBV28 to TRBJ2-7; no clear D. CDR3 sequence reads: CASSVRIYEQYF. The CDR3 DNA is TGTGCCAGCAGTGTCAGGATCTACGAGCAGTACTTC.